This TCR beta chain emerged from a study of response to subunit inactivated influenza vaccine. Germline CDR1 and CDR2: KGHDR and SFDVKD. V lost 9 bases and J 8 bases, leaving 16 bases between the germline ends. The CDR3 is made up of 13 amino acids. This clonotype was counted only a few times. TCRdb fed the RT-PCR reads into MiXCR, producing one record per CDR3 protein. Found here are about 780,000 distinct CDR3 sequences, about a fifth of them singletons; the top ten hold 9.5% to 13%. The chain links TRBV24-1 to TRBJ2-1; maybe TRBD1 (7 bases). This receptor was taken from a man aged 50 to 60 who received an inactivated influenza vaccine. The sample here was PBMCs from blood, taken around 5 days after vaccination. The CDR3 sequence is CATGNGGGYEQFF. The CDR3 coding sequence is TGTGCCACCGGGAATGGAGGGGGCTATGAGCAGTTCTTC.